This T cell receptor beta chain was profiled in a study of T cell changes during pregnancy in multiple sclerosis. Here immunoSEQ multiplex PCR was the method, and the copy in TCRdb shows in-frame clones only, minus some. Of about 59,000 clones in the sample, about nine tenths were seen once. This clone was counted a few times. The CDR3 contains 14 residues. Germline V gives CDR1 SGHKS, CDR2 YYEKEE (reference sequence). V was clipped by 3 bases and J by 0 bases, with 8 bases between them. This TCR came from a female donor in good health, enrolled as a control in a pregnancy study. The chain is built from TRBV5-5 and TRBJ2-3; tentatively, D is TRBD1 (5 bases). The source was peripheral blood, collected in the first trimester of pregnancy. The CDR3 spells CASSSRTSTDTQYF. CDR3 nucleotides: TGTGCCAGCAGCTCAAGGACAAGCACAGATACGCAGTATTTT.